These T cell receptor beta chains were read from a single sample in a study of T-cell memory formation after mild COVID-19. TCRdb processed the 5' RACE reads anew with MiXCR; each CDR3 protein has one entry. Among 550,000 to 700,000 distinct CDR3 sequences listed, more than 15% were seen once. Sequencing was performed on PBMCs or a T cell subset sorted from them (not recorded which). The receptors shown here come from an adult woman who had mild COVID-19 (a few samples of this study predate the infection). Cell type and time point are not known. The CDR3 runs from the conserved cysteine through the conserved F or W. The D gene is left open where the match is weak. Rows may omit the clone size; those that give it use once, few, many or a size class.

d_call,j_call,v_call,clone_size,cdr3_aa,cdr3_nt
.,TRBJ2-1,TRBV19,.,CASSIGPGVDEQFF,TGTGCCAGTAGTATTGGGCCAGGGGTCGATGAGCAGTTCTTC
.,TRBJ1-3,TRBV3-1,.,CASSRPFFSGNTIYF,TGTGCCAGCAGCCGCCCGTTCTTCTCTGGAAACACCATATATTTT
.,TRBJ1-5,TRBV27,.,CASSLKSSNQPQHF,TGTGCCAGCAGTTTGAAGAGTAGCAATCAGCCCCAGCATTTT
.,TRBJ2-3,TRBV25-1,many,CASSEFQGRGRDTQYF,TGTGCCAGCAGTGAATTCCAGGGGCGAGGCAGAGATACGCAGTATTTT
TRBD2,TRBJ2-3,TRBV12-3/TRBV12-4,few,CASSLRRLAGDTDTQYF,TGTGCCAGCAGTTTAAGGCGACTAGCGGGAGATACAGATACGCAGTATTTT
TRBD1,TRBJ1-2,TRBV28,.,CASRRQGYGYTF,TGTGCCAGCAGGAGACAGGGGTATGGCTACACCTTC
TRBD2,TRBJ2-3,TRBV15,few,CATSPGTSGTDTQYF,TGTGCCACCAGCCCCGGGACTAGCGGCACAGATACGCAGTATTTT
.,TRBJ1-2,TRBV25-1,few,CASLGHPFGYTF,TGTGCCAGCCTAGGACACCCCTTTGGCTACACCTTC
.,TRBJ2-5,TRBV20-1,few,CSAPSGTQYF,TGCAGTGCTCCCAGCGGGACCCAGTACTTC
TRBD2,TRBJ2-1,TRBV6-5,.,CASSWRGEQFF,TGTGCCAGCAGTTGGCGGGGGGAGCAGTTCTTC
TRBD2,TRBJ2-2,TRBV5-1,few,CASRLLAGVEAGELFF,TGCGCCAGCAGATTACTAGCGGGAGTTGAGGCCGGGGAGCTGTTTTTT
.,TRBJ1-1,TRBV7-8,few,CASSRGSAASETEAFF,TGTGCCAGCAGCCGCGGATCCGCCGCAAGTGAAACTGAAGCTTTCTTT
.,TRBJ1-2,TRBV4-1,few,CASSQVGNYGYTF,TGCGCCAGCAGCCAAGTGGGGAACTATGGCTACACCTTC
TRBD2,TRBJ2-3,TRBV19,few,CASSISSTSGSVTDTQYF,TGTGCCAGTAGTATTTCGAGTACTAGCGGGAGCGTCACAGATACGCAGTATTTT
TRBD1,TRBJ2-3,TRBV9,.,CASSVGGTGVPDTQYF,TGTGCCAGCAGCGTAGGGGGGACAGGGGTGCCAGATACGCAGTATTTT
TRBD2,TRBJ2-1,TRBV9,many,CASSAGSGGTHNEQFF,TGTGCCAGCAGCGCAGGTTCGGGGGGGACCCACAATGAGCAGTTCTTC
.,TRBJ2-3,TRBV18,.,CASSPIQGGTDTQYF,TGTGCCAGCTCACCAATACAGGGTGGCACAGATACGCAGTATTTT
.,TRBJ2-1,TRBV7-9,many,CASSSNDRSSYNEQFF,TGTGCCAGCAGCTCAAACGACAGGAGCTCCTACAATGAGCAGTTCTTC
.,TRBJ2-1,TRBV12-3/TRBV12-4,few,CASSLARHNEQFF,TGTGCCAGCAGTTTAGCGAGACACAATGAGCAGTTCTTC
.,TRBJ1-1,TRBV5-5,few,CASRLTWTANTEAFF,TGTGCCAGCAGACTAACTTGGACGGCTAACACTGAAGCTTTCTTT
.,TRBJ2-7,TRBV12-3/TRBV12-4,many,CASSFWGQGALNF,.
.,TRBJ1-5,TRBV6-2/TRBV6-3,few,CASSFDRQGHGNQPQHF,TGTGCCAGCAGCTTCGACAGGCAAGGACATGGCAATCAGCCCCAGCATTTT
TRBD2,TRBJ2-5,TRBV25-1,few,CASSEFTSGQETQYF,TGTGCCAGCAGTGAATTTACTAGCGGGCAAGAGACCCAGTACTTC
.,TRBJ2-3,TRBV30,.,CAWSVLGLYTQYF,TGTGCCTGGAGTGTACTAGGACTATATACGCAGTATTTT
.,TRBJ2-7,TRBV30,.,CAWSGLSWPTGSYEQYF,TGTGCCTGGAGTGGATTGAGCTGGCCGACAGGCTCCTACGAGCAGTACTTC
.,TRBJ2-7,TRBV7-9,few,CASSQEPDLPGQYF,TGTGCCAGCAGTCAGGAGCCGGACCTCCCCGGGCAGTACTTC
.,TRBJ1-6,TRBV12-3/TRBV12-4,.,CASSPRGGAINSPLHF,TGTGCCAGCAGTCCCCGGGGGGGAGCGATTAATTCACCCCTCCACTTT
TRBD1,TRBJ2-2,TRBV24-1,.,CATSDHGTGLGDTGELFF,TGTGCCACCAGTGACCACGGGACAGGGCTCGGTGACACCGGGGAGCTGTTTTTT
.,TRBJ1-3,TRBV4-2,.,CASSQDVGISGNTIYF,TGTGCCAGCAGCCAAGATGTGGGGATCTCTGGAAACACCATATATTTT
.,TRBJ2-3,TRBV5-1,few,CASSPEGIRTDTQYF,TGCGCCAGCAGCCCGGAGGGGATCCGCACAGATACGCAGTATTTT
TRBD1,TRBJ2-3,TRBV29-1,few,CSVEETGVGDTQYF,TGCAGCGTTGAGGAGACAGGGGTGGGAGATACGCAGTATTTT
.,TRBJ1-1,TRBV7-2,.,CASSFGAGAGTEAFF,TGTGCCAGCAGCTTTGGGGCAGGGGCGGGCACTGAAGCTTTCTTT
TRBD1,TRBJ2-3,TRBV3-1,few,CASSQPRTGSADTQYF,TGTGCCAGCAGCCAACCTCGGACAGGGTCAGCAGATACGCAGTATTTT
TRBD2,TRBJ2-1,TRBV10-3,.,CAIRIGSGSYNEQFF,TGTGCCATAAGGATAGGGAGCGGGAGCTACAATGAGCAGTTCTTC
.,TRBJ2-7,TRBV29-1,.,CSGGSSYEQYF,TGCAGCGGGGGAAGCTCCTACGAGCAGTACTTC